This T cell receptor (beta chain) was observed in a study of blood T cell repertoires in COVID-19. The CDR3 extends over 13 amino acids. Germline V gene lookup returns CDR1 SGDLS and CDR2 YYNGEE. Trimming cost V 0 bases and J 13 bases, with 11 bases left between them. The repertoire was sequenced with immunoSEQ multiplex PCR; TCRdb's copy has only in-frame clones and lacks some. The sample lists around 110,000 clones, approximately 81% occurring once. Sequenced: peripheral blood. The chain uses TRBV9 and TRBJ1-6; D is unclear. The receptor was isolated from a human donor in a cohort sampled during active COVID-19. The CDR3 region is CASSVGGPNPLHF. The DNA for the CDR3 is TGTGCCAGCAGCGTAGGTGGCCCAAACCCCCTCCACTTT.